This paragraph reports one TCR beta chain. This sample is drawn from a study of identical twins. There are 13 residues in the CDR3. V was clipped by 3 bases and J by 10 bases, with 15 bases between them. Germline CDR1 is MNHNS and CDR2 is SASEGT. TCRdb re-derived calls from the 5' RACE reads in MiXCR, one entry per CDR3 protein. This sample has about 890,000 distinct CDR3 sequences, with roughly an eighth found just once. The data also belong to a second study, concerning yellow fever vaccine responses in identical twins.

The sample comprised PBMCs. This clonotype originated in a woman aged 18-30 years in good health. This sequence joins TRBV6-1 and TRBJ1-1; possibly TRBD1 for D (6 bases). CDR3 region: CASSEVDRSGAFF. The CDR3 DNA follows: TGTGCCAGCAGTGAGGTCGACAGGTCGGGAGCTTTCTTT.